This entry lists 28 T cell receptor beta chains sequenced from one sample in a study of blood T cell repertoires in COVID-19. The method was immunoSEQ multiplex PCR; TCRdb's version includes in-frame clones alone and lacks a portion of them. The repertoire holds about 180,000 clones, about 91% seen once, with under 4.5% in the top ten. The sample consisted of peripheral blood. The receptors were sampled from a woman aged 25 to 39 with acute or convalescent COVID-19.

The chain recombines TRBV24-1 with TRBJ2-1, with 9 bases matching TRBD1. Germline V gives CDR1 KGHDR, CDR2 SFDVKD. The CDR3 totals 16 residues. After removal of 4 bases from V and 7 bases from J, the junction contained 10 bases not matched to a gene. CDR3 sequence (DNA): TGTGCCACCAGTGACACCCGACAGGGGGGTAAAAATGAGCAGTTCTTC. The encoded protein is CATSDTRQGGKNEQFF.

The chain employs TRBV2 and TRBJ2-3; 7 bases fit TRBD2. The ends lost 5 bases at V and 4 bases at J; junction bases unmatched: 9. The CDR3 sequence is 15 residues long. Germline assignment: CDR1 SNHLY and CDR2 FYNNEI. The CDR3 nucleotides are TGTGCCAGCAGTCGAGAAGGACTAGGGGCAGATACGCAGTATTTT. Protein sequence: CASSREGLGADTQYF.

J is TRBJ2-5 and V is TRBV15; TRBD2 aligns across 10 bases. V shed 8 bases, J shed 5 bases, and the junction held 5 bases outside the gene matches. This CDR3 has 13 residues. Germline CDR1 LNHNV, CDR2 YYDKDF (reference sequence). CDR3 nucleotide sequence: TGTGCCACCGCGTCTAGCGGGAGTGAGACCCAGTACTTC. Translating gives CATASSGSETQYF.

J is TRBJ2-7 and V is TRBV7-9; TRBD1 aligns across 10 bases. V was clipped by 5 bases and J by 7 bases; unmatched bases: 2. The CDR3 is 12 amino acids. From germline, CDR1 is SEHNR and CDR2 FQNEAQ (reference sequence). The CDR3 region is CASSRTGGEQYF. The DNA of the CDR3 is TGTGCCAGCAGCCGGACAGGGGGTGAGCAGTACTTC.

V usage is TRBV28 and J usage is TRBJ1-4; maybe TRBD1 (5 bases). Germline V gene sequence: CDR1 MDHEN, CDR2 SYDVKM. Trimming removed 8 bases from V and 3 bases from J, with 10 bases in between. This CDR3 comprises 13 residues. Written as DNA, the CDR3 is TGTGCCAGCTTCTCAGGGCCTAATGAAAAACTGTTTTTT. Translating gives CASFSGPNEKLFF.

This chain links TRBV7-9 with TRBJ2-7; D gene ambiguous. The CDR3 runs to 12 residues. V was clipped by 7 bases and J by 5 bases, with 12 bases between them. Looked up from germline, CDR1 is SEHNR and CDR2 is FQNEAQ (reference sequence). The CDR3 nucleotides read TGTGCCAGCAATTTTGGGCCGGACGAGCAGTACTTC. Residues: CASNFGPDEQYF.

V usage is TRBV5-1 and J usage is TRBJ2-2; 7 bases map to TRBD1. The V and J ends lost 1 base and 6 bases, in that order; junction bases with no gene match: 9. This CDR3 is 16 amino acids long. Per germline, CDR1 SGHRS and CDR2 YFSETQ. DNA of the CDR3: TGCGCCAGCAGCTTGAATAGACAGGGAACGGCCGGGGAGCTGTTTTTT. Amino acids: CASSLNRQGTAGELFF.

This chain links TRBV27 with TRBJ2-5; no reliable D call. Trimming removed 5 bases at V and 1 base at J, with 8 bases between. The CDR3 has 13 amino acids. CDR1 MNHEY and CDR2 SMNVEV come from the germline V gene (reference sequence). This CDR3 reads CASSPLAQETQYF. For the CDR3, the DNA is TGTGCCAGCAGTCCCTTGGCCCAAGAGACCCAGTACTTC.

The genes are TRBV4-1 and TRBJ2-5; tentative D call: TRBD2 (5 bases). With 0 bases removed from V and 7 bases from J, the gap between germline ends came to 6 bases. CDR1 MGHRA and CDR2 YSYEKL come from the germline V gene. CDR3 length: 12 amino acids. CDR3 in DNA: TGCGCCAGCAGCCAAGAAGGAGGGACCCAGTACTTC. Translating gives CASSQEGGTQYF.

The chain carries TRBV6-6 and TRBJ2-7; perhaps TRBD2 as D (6 bases). Between the trimmed V and J ends, which lost 0 bases and 1 base, there was a span of 7 bases. CDR3 length: 14 residues. Germline V gene sequence: CDR1 MNHNY, CDR2 SVGAGI (reference sequence). The DNA for the CDR3 is TGTGCCAGCAGTTACTCCGGAGGGTCCTACGAGCAGTACTTC. Protein: CASSYSGGSYEQYF.

This chain uses TRBV28 with TRBJ2-5; 7 bases are a match to TRBD2. This CDR3 has 16 amino acids. The V and J ends lost 6 bases and 2 bases, in that order; junction bases with no gene match: 12. Looked up from germline, CDR1 is MDHEN and CDR2 is SYDVKM. The CDR3 spells CASSQMGGDFQETQYF. The CDR3 DNA reads as TGTGCCAGCAGCCAGATGGGGGGGGATTTTCAAGAGACCCAGTACTTC.

The chain's CDR3 is CASSFGGKEQYF. DNA for the CDR3: TGTGCCAGCAGTTTTGGCGGGAAAGAGCAGTACTTC. The rearrangement links TRBV28 to TRBJ2-7; perhaps TRBD2 as D (6 bases). The V end lost 3 bases, the J end lost 7 bases, and 10 bases lay between the germline ends. Germline V CDR1 and CDR2: MDHEN, SYDVKM. CDR3 length: 12 amino acids. The entire variable domain, with the rest obtained from reference TRBV28 and TRBJ2-7, is as follows: DVKVTQSSRYLVKRTGEKVFLECVQDMDHENMFWYRQDPGLGLRLIYFSYDVKMKEKGDIPEGYSVSREKKERFSLILESASTNQTSMYLCASSFGGKEQYFGPGTRLTVT.

V usage is TRBV2 and J usage is TRBJ1-4, with D perhaps TRBD1 (6 bases). The CDR3 sequence is 13 residues long. With 8 bases removed from V and 6 bases from J, the gap between germline ends came to 13 bases. In germline, CDR1 is SNHLY, CDR2 FYNNEI. CDR3 sequence: CASARGIYEKLFF. The CDR3 bases are TGTGCCAGCGCTAGGGGGATATATGAAAAACTGTTTTTT.

This chain uses TRBV25-1 with TRBJ2-4, with D possibly matching TRBD2 (6 bases). The V end lost 1 base, the J end lost 6 bases, and 7 bases lay between the germline ends. The CDR3 is 13 residues long. Germline V CDR1 and CDR2: MGHDK, SYGVNS. In DNA, the CDR3 is TGTGCCAGCAGTGAATCACTAGCAAACATTCAGTACTTC. This encodes CASSESLANIQYF. Based on the CDR3 plus reference TRBV25-1 and TRBJ2-4, the full variable domain is EADIYQTPRYLVIGTGKKITLECSQTMGHDKMYWYQQDPGMELHLIHYSYGVNSTEKGDLSSESTVSRIRTEHFPLTLESARPSHTSQYLCASSESLANIQYFGAGTRLSVL.

This chain joins TRBV5-1 and TRBJ1-1; 7 bases fit TRBD1. Trimming at V came to 7 bases and at J to 2 bases, leaving 11 bases not matched to a gene. This CDR3 has 15 residues. The V gene's germline CDR1 is SGHRS and CDR2 YFSETQ. The CDR3 DNA reads TGCGCCAGCCGGGAGGGGGCTGTCGGAAACACTGAAGCTTTCTTT. Its translation is CASREGAVGNTEAFF.

In this sample, this clone turned up once. The chain couples TRBV10-3 to TRBJ2-6; 7 bases align to TRBD2. Germline V gene lookup returns CDR1 ENHRY and CDR2 SYGVKD. CDR3 length: 15 amino acids. With V trimmed by 5 bases and J by 0 bases, 1 base remained unmatched. The CDR3 nucleotides are TGTGCCATCAGTAGGGAGGGCTCTGGGGCCAACGTCCTGACTTTC. This translates into CAISREGSGANVLTF.

V is TRBV5-1 and J is TRBJ2-3; D is possibly TRBD2 (7 bases). Looked up from germline, CDR1 is SGHRS and CDR2 is YFSETQ. Trimming cost V 1 base and J 9 bases, with 12 bases left between them. This CDR3 comprises 13 residues. The CDR3 loop is CASSLNREGTQYF. The CDR3 DNA follows: TGCGCCAGCAGCTTGAACAGGGAGGGGACGCAGTATTTT.

The CDR3 loop is CAIGTGTGSGEQFF. In nucleotides, the CDR3 is TGTGCCATCGGGACCGGGACAGGTTCTGGTGAGCAGTTCTTC. The rearrangement links TRBV5-4 to TRBJ2-1; 8 bases align to TRBD1. This CDR3 has 14 residues. The germline V gene encodes CDR1 SGHNT and CDR2 YYREEE (reference sequence). V was clipped by 9 bases and J by 9 bases; unmatched bases: 14.

DNA of the CDR3: TGTGCCAGCAGCAAGGTAGTTTCTGGGAGCTCCTACGAGCAGTACTTC. Protein: CASSKVVSGSSYEQYF. V gene TRBV21-1 combines with J gene TRBJ2-7; TRBD2 is the table's D call and was not checked against the DNA. TRBV21-1 represents a pseudogene. The CDR3 is 16 amino acids.

The V gene is TRBV6-1, the J gene TRBJ1-3; 11 bases fit TRBD1. The CDR3 is 18 residues long. The V and J ends lost 4 bases and 0 bases, in that order; junction bases with no gene match: 8. Germline V CDR1 and CDR2: MNHNS, SASEGT. The CDR3 coding sequence is TGTGCCAGCAGTGCCGGGACAGGGGGGTTGCTCTCTGGAAACACCATATATTTT. This sequence encodes CASSAGTGGLLSGNTIYF.

The chain combines TRBV5-1 with TRBJ2-3, with D unresolved. V was shortened by 4 bases and J by 2 bases, with 11 bases between the two germline ends. CDR1 is SGHRS, CDR2 YFSETQ, per germline. This CDR3 has 14 residues. CDR3 in DNA: TGCGCCAGCAGCGAGGCGCCTCCCACAGATACGCAGTATTTT. Translated, it gives CASSEAPPTDTQYF.

The genes are TRBV11-3 and TRBJ2-2; D is undetermined. This CDR3 region has 11 residues. Per germline, CDR1 SGHNT and CDR2 YENEEA. The V and J ends lost 8 bases and 5 bases respectively, with 6 bases between them. Written as DNA, the CDR3 is TGTGCCAGCCAGCGAACCGGGGAGCTGTTTTTT. It specifies CASQRTGELFF.

The CDR3 coding sequence is TGTGCCAGCAGTGACCCCGGGACAGGGTCTGGAGGCTACACCTTC. It is translated as CASSDPGTGSGGYTF. V is TRBV28 and J is TRBJ1-2, with 9 bases matching TRBD1. In germline, CDR1 is MDHEN, CDR2 SYDVKM. The ends lost 5 bases at V and 8 bases at J; junction bases unmatched: 12. The CDR3 loop spans 15 amino acids.

The gene calls are TRBV5-4 and TRBJ2-2; D uncertain. Germline CDR1 is SGHNT and CDR2 is YYREEE (reference sequence). This CDR3 has 15 amino acids. V gave up 4 bases and J gave up 4 bases, with 14 bases separating them. The CDR3 DNA reads TGTGCCAGCAGCCTCGAGAGGAGTGGCACCGGGGAGCTGTTTTTT. Translation gives CASSLERSGTGELFF.

V usage is TRBV18 and J usage is TRBJ1-2; D remains ambiguous. The germline V and J ends were trimmed by 2 bases and 0 bases, with 7 bases remaining between them. Germline V gene sequence: CDR1 KGHSH, CDR2 LQKENI. The CDR3 is 14 residues long. The CDR3 protein is CASSPGLANYGYTF. The CDR3 DNA sequence: TGTGCCAGCTCACCAGGCCTCGCTAACTATGGCTACACCTTC.

This clone occurred a few times. V usage is TRBV19 and J usage is TRBJ1-5; tentative D call: TRBD1 (6 bases). The CDR3 has 16 amino acids. The V end lost 9 bases, the J end lost 10 bases, and 28 bases lay between the germline ends. Germline V CDR1 and CDR2: LNHDA, SQIVND (reference sequence). For the CDR3, the DNA is TGTGCCAGCCGGGGGGCCGGCAATGAATGGTCCGCACCCCAGCATTTT. Amino acid sequence: CASRGAGNEWSAPQHF.

This clone was recorded once. This chain connects TRBV4-1 to TRBJ2-2; 7 bases match TRBD2. Germline V gene lookup returns CDR1 MGHRA and CDR2 YSYEKL. V was pared by 0 bases and J by 3 bases, with 10 bases of the junction left unmatched. The CDR3 totals 18 residues. Here the CDR3 DNA reads TGCGCCAGCAGCCAAGATAACTGGAGCGGGATAGACACCGGGGAGCTGTTTTTT. It translates to CASSQDNWSGIDTGELFF.

This rearrangement joins TRBV10-1 to TRBJ2-2, with unresolved D. CDR3 length: 14 residues. Germline assignment: CDR1 WNHNN and CDR2 SYGVQD (reference sequence). V was cut by 4 bases and J by 2 bases, with 8 bases left in between. The CDR3 sequence is CASSARLNTGELFF. In DNA form, the CDR3 reads TGCGCCAGCAGTGCCCGGTTAAACACCGGGGAGCTGTTTTTT.